Sequencing of this T cell receptor (beta chain) was carried out in a study of early T cells in non-severe SARS-CoV-2 infection. Researchers tagged individual cDNA molecules with unique molecular identifiers. One entry per CDR3 protein results from TCRdb running MiXCR on the 5' RACE reads. Here the sample spans just under 65,000 distinct CDR3 sequences, approximately 11% being singletons. V dropped 0 bases and J dropped 4 bases, with 10 bases sitting between them. The CDR3 runs 14 residues. The germline gives CDR1 SGHRS, CDR2 YFSETQ. The material sequenced was whole blood, taken at baseline. The receptor comes from an adult who was a healthcare worker with PCR-confirmed SARS-CoV-2 infection or an uninfected control (not recorded which). The rearrangement joins TRBV5-1 to TRBJ2-5; D is unresolved. The CDR3 region has the DNA TGCGCCAGCAGCTTGGGATCCAGCGTAGAGACCCAGTACTTC. Translating gives CASSLGSSVETQYF.